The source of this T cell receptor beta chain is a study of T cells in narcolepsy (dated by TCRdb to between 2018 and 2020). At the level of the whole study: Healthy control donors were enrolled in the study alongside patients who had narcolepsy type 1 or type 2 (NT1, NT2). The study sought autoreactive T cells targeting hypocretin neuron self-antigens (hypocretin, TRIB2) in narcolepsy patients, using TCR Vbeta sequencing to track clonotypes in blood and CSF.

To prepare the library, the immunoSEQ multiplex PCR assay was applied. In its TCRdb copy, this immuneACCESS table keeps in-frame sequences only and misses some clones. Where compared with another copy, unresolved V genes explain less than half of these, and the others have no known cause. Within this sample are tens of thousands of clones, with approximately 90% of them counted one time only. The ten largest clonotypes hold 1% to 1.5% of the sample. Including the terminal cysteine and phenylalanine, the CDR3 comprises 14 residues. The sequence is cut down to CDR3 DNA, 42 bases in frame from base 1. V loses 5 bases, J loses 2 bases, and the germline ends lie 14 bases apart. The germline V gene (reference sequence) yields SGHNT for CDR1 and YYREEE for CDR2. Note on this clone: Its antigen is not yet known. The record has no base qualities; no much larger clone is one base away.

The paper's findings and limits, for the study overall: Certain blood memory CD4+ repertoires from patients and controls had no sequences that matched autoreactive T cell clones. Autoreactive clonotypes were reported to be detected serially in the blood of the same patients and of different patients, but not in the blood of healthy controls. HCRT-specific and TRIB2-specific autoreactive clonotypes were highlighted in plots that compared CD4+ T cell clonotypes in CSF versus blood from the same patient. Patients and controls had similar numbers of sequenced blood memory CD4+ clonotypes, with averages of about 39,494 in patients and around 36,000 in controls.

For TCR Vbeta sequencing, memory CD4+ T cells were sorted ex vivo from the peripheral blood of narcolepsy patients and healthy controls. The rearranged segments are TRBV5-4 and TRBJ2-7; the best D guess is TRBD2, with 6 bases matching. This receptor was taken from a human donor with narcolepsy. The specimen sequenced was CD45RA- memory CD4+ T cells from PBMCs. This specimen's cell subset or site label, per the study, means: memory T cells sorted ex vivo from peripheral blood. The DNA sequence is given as TGTGCCAGCAGGTCCACTAGCTCCACCTACGAGCAGTACTTC. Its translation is CASRSTSSTYEQYF.